One and the same sample provided the 4 T cell receptor beta chains below, sequenced in a study of cytomegalovirus exposure and HLA in healthy donors. Only in-frame clones appear in the TCRdb table, and some are missing; sequencing was by immunoSEQ multiplex PCR. The data contain 100,000 to 120,000 clones, roughly 90% of them singletons. The specimen was PBMCs. These receptors all come from a woman between 25 and 40 years old in good health and CMV-seropositive.

The chain recombines TRBV6-1 with TRBJ2-3, with TRBD1 as a possible D gene (6 bases). This CDR3 has 14 residues. Trimming took off 1 base at V and 5 bases at J, with 10 bases between the two ends. CDR1 is MNHNS, CDR2 SASEGT, per germline. The CDR3 DNA is TGTGCCAGCAGTGAAGGAGCAGGGGAAGATACGCAGTATTTT. Amino acid sequence: CASSEGAGEDTQYF.

The chain links TRBV9 to TRBJ2-3, with TRBD2 identical over 11 bases. With V trimmed by 0 bases and J by 3 bases, 9 bases remained unmatched. The germline V gene encodes CDR1 SGDLS and CDR2 YYNGEE. The CDR3 is 18 residues long. For the CDR3, the DNA is TGTGCCAGCAGCGTAGGCCCTGGTAGCGGGGGGGAAACAGATACGCAGTATTTT. Translated, it gives CASSVGPGSGGETDTQYF.

J is TRBJ1-5 and V is TRBV28; D not resolved. The CDR3 is 15 amino acids. The V and J ends lost 4 bases and 2 bases respectively, with 12 bases between them. Germline loops: CDR1 MDHEN, CDR2 SYDVKM. The CDR3 protein is CASSSLGPGNQPQHF. CDR3 in DNA: TGTGCCAGCAGTTCCCTAGGCCCTGGCAATCAGCCCCAGCATTTT. Full variable domain (rest looked up from reference TRBV28 and TRBJ1-5): DVKVTQSSRYLVKRTGEKVFLECVQDMDHENMFWYRQDPGLGLRLIYFSYDVKMKEKGDIPEGYSVSREKKERFSLILESASTNQTSMYLCASSSLGPGNQPQHFGDGTRLSIL.

V gene TRBV28 combines with J gene TRBJ2-4; D ambiguous. The CDR3 has 11 amino acids. The ends were cut back, 3 bases at V and 8 bases at J, with 5 bases in the middle. CDR1 is MDHEN and CDR2 is SYDVKM in the germline V gene. The CDR3 is CASSLRDIQYF. The CDR3 DNA reads TGTGCCAGCAGTTTGCGTGACATTCAGTACTTC.